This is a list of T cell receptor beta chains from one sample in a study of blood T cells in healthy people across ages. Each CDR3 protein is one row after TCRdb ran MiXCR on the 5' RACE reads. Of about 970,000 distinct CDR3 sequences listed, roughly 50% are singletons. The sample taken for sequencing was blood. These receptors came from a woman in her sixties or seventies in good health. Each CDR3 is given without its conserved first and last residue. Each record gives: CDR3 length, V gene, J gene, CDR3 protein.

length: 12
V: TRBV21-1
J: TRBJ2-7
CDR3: ASRDRDRAYEQY

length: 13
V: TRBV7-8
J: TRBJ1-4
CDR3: ASSLDAGNPEKLF

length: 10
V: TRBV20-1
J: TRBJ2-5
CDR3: SSIAYQETQY

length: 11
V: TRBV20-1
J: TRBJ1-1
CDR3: SAQRAANTEAF

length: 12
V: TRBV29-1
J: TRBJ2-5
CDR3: SVGGASGSSTQY

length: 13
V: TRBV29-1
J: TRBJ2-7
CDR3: SVEAENQVHYEQY

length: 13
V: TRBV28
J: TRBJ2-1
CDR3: ASSSEYISYNEQF

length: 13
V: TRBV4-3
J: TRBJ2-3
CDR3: ASSQDFFGVDTQY

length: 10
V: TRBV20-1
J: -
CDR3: SAPPEGYEQY

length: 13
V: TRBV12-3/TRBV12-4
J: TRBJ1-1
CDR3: ASIHRRDRRTEAF

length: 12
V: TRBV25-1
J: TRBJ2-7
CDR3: ASKRDRAPYEQY

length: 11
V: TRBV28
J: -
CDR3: ASRGTSGHEQY

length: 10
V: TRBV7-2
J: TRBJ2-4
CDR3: ASSQRLNIQY

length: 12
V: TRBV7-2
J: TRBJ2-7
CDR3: ASSYAGTDWAQY

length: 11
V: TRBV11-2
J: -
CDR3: ASSGLPYYEQY

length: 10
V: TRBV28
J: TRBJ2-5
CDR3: ASLISGNEQY

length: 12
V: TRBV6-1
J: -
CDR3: ASTQRLAEETQY

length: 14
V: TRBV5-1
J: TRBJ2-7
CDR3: ASSVYSSSGSYEQY